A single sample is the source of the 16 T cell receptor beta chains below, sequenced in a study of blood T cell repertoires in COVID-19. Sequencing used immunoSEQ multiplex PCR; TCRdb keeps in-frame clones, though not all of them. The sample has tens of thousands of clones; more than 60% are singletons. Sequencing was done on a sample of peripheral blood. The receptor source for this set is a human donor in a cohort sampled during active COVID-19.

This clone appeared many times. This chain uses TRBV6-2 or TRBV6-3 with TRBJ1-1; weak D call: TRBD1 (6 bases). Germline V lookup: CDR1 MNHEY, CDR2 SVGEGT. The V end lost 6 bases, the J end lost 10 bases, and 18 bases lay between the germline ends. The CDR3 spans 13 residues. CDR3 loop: CASSPGQGSSAFF. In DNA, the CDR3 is TGTGCCAGCAGCCCGGGGCAGGGGTCTTCAGCTTTCTTT.

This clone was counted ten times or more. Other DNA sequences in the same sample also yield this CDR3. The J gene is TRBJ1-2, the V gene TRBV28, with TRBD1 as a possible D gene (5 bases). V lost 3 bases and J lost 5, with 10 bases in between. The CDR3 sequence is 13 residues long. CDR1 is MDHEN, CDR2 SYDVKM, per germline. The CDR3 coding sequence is TGTGCCAGCAGTTTCCTCAGGGATTATGGCTACACCTTC. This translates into CASSFLRDYGYTF.

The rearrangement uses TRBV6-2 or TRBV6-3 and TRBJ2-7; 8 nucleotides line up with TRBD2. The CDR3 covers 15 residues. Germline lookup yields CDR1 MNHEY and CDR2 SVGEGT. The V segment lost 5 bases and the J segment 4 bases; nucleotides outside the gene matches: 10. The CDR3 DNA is TGTGCCAGCAGTAGTGGCGGGGCGGGAGGATACGAGCAGTACTTC. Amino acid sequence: CASSSGGAGGYEQYF.

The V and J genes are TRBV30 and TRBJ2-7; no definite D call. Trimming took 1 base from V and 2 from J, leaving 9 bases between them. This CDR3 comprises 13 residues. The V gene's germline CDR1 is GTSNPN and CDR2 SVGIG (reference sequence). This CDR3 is CAWSAGFTYEQYF. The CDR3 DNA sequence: TGTGCCTGGAGTGCGGGTTTTACCTACGAGCAGTACTTC.

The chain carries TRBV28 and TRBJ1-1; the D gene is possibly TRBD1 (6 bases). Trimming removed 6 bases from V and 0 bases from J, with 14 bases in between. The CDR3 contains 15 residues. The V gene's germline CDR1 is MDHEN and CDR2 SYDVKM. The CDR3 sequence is CASSDSRGLNTEAFF. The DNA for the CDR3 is TGTGCCAGCAGCGATTCCAGGGGCCTGAACACTGAAGCTTTCTTT. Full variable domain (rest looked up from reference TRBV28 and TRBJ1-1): DVKVTQSSRYLVKRTGEKVFLECVQDMDHENMFWYRQDPGLGLRLIYFSYDVKMKEKGDIPEGYSVSREKKERFSLILESASTNQTSMYLCASSDSRGLNTEAFFGQGTRLTVV.

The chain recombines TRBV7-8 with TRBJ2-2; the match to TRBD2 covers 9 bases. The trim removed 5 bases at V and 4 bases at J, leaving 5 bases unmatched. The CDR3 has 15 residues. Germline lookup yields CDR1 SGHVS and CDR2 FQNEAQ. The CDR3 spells CASSTRLAVTGELFF. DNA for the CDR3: TGTGCCAGCAGCACCCGACTAGCGGTCACCGGGGAGCTGTTTTTT.

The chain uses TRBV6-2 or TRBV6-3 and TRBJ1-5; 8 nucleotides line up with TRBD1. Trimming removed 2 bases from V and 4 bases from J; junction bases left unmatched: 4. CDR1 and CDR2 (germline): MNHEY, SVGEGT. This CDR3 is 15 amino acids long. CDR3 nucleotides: TGTGCCAGCAGTTACGCGACAGGGGAAAATCAGCCCCAGCATTTT. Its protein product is CASSYATGENQPQHF.

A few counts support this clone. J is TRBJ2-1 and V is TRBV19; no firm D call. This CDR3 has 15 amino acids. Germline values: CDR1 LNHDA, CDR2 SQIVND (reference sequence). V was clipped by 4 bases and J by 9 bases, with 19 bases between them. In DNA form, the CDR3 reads TGTGCCAGTAGTAGGCAAGTACTGGGCGCAGGTGAGCAGTTCTTC. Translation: CASSRQVLGAGEQFF.

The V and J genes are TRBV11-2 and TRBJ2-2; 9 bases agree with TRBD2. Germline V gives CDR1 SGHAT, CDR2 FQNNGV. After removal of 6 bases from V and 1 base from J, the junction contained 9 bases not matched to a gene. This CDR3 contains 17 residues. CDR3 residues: CASRPTSTSGNTGELFF. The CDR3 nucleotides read TGTGCCAGCAGACCAACGTCGACTAGCGGGAACACCGGGGAGCTGTTTTTT. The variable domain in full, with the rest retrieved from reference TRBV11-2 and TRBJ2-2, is EAGVAQSPRYKIIEKRQSVAFWCNPISGHATLYWYQQILGQGPKLLIQFQNNGVVDDSQLPKDRFSAERLKGVDSTLKIQPAKLEDSAVYLCASRPTSTSGNTGELFFGEGSRLTVL.

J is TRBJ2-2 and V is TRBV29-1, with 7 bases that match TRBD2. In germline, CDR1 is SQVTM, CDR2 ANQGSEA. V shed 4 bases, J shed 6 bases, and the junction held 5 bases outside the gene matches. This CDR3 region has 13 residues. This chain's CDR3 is CSVVRREPGELFF. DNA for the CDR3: TGCAGCGTTGTACGGCGGGAGCCCGGGGAGCTGTTTTTT.

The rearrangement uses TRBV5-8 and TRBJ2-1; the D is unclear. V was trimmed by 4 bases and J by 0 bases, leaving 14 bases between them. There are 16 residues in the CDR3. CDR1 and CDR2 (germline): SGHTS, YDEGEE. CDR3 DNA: TGTGCCAGCAGCCCACCCCCATTAGACTCCTACAATGAGCAGTTCTTC. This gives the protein CASSPPPLDSYNEQFF.

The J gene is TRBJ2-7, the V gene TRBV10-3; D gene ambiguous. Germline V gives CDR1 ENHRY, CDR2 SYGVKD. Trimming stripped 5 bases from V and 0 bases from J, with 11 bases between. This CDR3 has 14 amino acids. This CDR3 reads CAISSRYGSYEQYF. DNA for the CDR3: TGTGCCATCAGTTCGCGGTATGGCTCCTACGAGCAGTACTTC.

The CDR3, as DNA: TGTGCCAGCACCCGGGGGACAGGGGGCTACGAGCAGTACTTC. As protein: CASTRGTGGYEQYF. The chain links TRBV28 to TRBJ2-7; 11 bases agree with TRBD1. V dropped 7 bases and J dropped 3; count of bases not matched to a gene: 5. The CDR3 runs to 14 residues. From germline, CDR1 is MDHEN and CDR2 SYDVKM.

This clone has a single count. CDR3 in amino acids: CATSERTSGAYNEQFF. CDR3 bases: TGTGCCACCAGTGAGCGGACTAGCGGTGCGTACAATGAGCAGTTCTTC. The rearrangement uses TRBV24-1 and TRBJ2-1; TRBD2 matches 10 bases. V shed 4 bases and J 4 bases; nucleotides not matched to a gene: 6. Germline-derived CDR1 and CDR2 are KGHDR and SFDVKD. The CDR3 totals 16 residues.

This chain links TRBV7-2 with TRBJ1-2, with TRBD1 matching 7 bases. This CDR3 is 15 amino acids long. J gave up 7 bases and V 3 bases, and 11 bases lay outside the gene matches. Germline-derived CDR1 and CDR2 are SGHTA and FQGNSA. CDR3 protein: CASSLVAGQSSGYTF. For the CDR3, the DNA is TGTGCCAGCAGCTTGGTGGCGGGACAGTCCTCTGGCTACACCTTC.

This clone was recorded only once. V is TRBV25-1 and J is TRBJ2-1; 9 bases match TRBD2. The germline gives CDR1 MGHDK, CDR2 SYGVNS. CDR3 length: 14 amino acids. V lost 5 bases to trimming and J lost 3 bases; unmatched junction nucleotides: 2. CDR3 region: CASSLAGDYNEQFF. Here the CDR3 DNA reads TGTGCCAGCAGTTTAGCGGGAGACTACAATGAGCAGTTCTTC.